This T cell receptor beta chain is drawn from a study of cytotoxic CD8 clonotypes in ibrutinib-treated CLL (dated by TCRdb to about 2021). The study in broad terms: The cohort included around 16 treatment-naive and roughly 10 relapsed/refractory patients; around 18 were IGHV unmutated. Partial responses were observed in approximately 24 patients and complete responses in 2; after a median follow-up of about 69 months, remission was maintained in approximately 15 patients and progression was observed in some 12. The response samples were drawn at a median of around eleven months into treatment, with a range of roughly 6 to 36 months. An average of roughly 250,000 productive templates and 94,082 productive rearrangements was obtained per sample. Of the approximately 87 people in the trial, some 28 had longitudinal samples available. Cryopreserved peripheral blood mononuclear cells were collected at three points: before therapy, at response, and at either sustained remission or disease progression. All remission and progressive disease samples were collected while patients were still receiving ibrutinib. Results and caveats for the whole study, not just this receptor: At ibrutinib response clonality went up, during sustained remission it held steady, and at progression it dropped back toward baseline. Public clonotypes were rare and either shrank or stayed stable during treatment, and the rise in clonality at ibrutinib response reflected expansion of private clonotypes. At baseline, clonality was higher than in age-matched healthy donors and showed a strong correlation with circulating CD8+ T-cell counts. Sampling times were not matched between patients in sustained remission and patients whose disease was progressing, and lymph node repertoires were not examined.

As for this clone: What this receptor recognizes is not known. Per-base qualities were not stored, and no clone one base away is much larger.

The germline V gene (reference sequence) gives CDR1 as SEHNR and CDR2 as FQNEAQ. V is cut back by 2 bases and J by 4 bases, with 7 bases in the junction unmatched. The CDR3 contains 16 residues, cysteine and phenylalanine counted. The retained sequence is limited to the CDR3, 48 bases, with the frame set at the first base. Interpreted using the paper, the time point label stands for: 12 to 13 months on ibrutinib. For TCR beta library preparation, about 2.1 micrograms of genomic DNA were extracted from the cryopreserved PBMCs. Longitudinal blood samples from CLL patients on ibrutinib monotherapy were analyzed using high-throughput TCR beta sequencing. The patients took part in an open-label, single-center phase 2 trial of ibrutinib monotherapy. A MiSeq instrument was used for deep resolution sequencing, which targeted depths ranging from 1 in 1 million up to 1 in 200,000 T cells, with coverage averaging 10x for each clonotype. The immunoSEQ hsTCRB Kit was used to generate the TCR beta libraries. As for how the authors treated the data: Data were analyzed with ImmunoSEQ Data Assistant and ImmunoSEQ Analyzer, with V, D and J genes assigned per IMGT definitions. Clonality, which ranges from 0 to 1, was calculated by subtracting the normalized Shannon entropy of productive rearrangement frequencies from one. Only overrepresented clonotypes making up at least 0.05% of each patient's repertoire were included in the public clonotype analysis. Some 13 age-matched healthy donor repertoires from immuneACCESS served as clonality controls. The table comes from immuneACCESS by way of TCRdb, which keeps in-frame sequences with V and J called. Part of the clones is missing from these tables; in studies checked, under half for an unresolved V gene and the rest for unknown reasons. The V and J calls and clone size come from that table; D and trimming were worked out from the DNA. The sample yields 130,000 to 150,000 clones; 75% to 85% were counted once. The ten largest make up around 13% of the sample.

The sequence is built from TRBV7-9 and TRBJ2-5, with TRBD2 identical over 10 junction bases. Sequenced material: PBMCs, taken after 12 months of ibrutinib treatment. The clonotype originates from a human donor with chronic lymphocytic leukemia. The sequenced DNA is TGTGCCAGCAGCTTAACTCTAGCGGGAGTTGGAGAGACCCAGTACTTC. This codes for CASSLTLAGVGETQYF.